The sequence of this TCR beta chain was determined in a study of technical replicates of blood from several donors (dated 2017 in TCRdb). As to this clone: Its target antigen remains unknown. No much larger clone is present one base from it, and per-base qualities are unavailable.

Libraries were constructed by the immunoSEQ multiplex PCR assay. TCRdb obtained this table from immuneACCESS and retained in-frame rearrangements with V and J assigned. These tables miss some clones; where compared with another copy, unresolved V genes account for less than half of the shortfall, and the remainder is unexplained. Here the sample has approximately 75,000 clones; roughly 92% occur a single time. Around 0.41% of the sample is in the top ten clones. V is shortened by 0 bases, J by 8 bases, and the region joining them spans 17 bases. Measured from the cysteine to the phenylalanine, the CDR3 is 16 residues long. This entry keeps only the CDR3 DNA: 48 bases, framed from base 1. CDR1 and CDR2, per the germline V gene, are LGHNA and YSLEER.

The clonotype was recovered from a human donor in good health. The sequencing input was T cells isolated from PBMCs. This chain is built from TRBV4-3 and TRBJ2-1, with the D gene not clear enough to name. The nucleotide sequence reads TGCGCCAGCAGCCAAGAAGTAGTAGTAGCTTGGTATGAGCAGTTCTTC. Translation gives CASSQEVVVAWYEQFF.